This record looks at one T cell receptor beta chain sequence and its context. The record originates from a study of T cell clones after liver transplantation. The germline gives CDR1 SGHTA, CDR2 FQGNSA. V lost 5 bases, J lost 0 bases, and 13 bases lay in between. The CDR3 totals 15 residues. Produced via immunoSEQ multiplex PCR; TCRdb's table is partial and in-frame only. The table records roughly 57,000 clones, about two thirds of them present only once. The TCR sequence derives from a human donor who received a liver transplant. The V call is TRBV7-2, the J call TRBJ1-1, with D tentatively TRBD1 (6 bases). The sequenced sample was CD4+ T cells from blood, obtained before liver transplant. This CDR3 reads CASSPGQTLNTEAFF. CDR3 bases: TGTGCCAGCAGCCCCGGACAGACTTTGAACACTGAAGCTTTCTTT.